These 7 T cell receptor beta chains share one sample of origin, sequenced in a study of blood T cell repertoires in COVID-19 (dated by TCRdb to about 2020). Library preparation used the immunoSEQ multiplex PCR assay. TCRdb retrieved this table from immuneACCESS and kept in-frame rearrangements only. Not all clones are present; in checked studies, unresolved V genes account for under half, and no reason is known for the remainder. In this sample the table shows roughly 200,000 clones, 70% to 90% of which occur a single time. The ten largest account for about 18% of the sample. Specimen: peripheral blood. The receptors stem from a person aged 65 to 79 with COVID-19, enrolled during active disease.

The rearrangement joins TRBV7-3 to TRBJ2-1; TRBD2 aligns across 10 bases. V shed 5 bases and J 15 bases; nucleotides not matched to a gene: 7. Germline CDR1 SGHTA, CDR2 FQGTGA. The CDR3 spans 12 residues. The CDR3 spells CASSLSGGPLFF. In DNA form, the CDR3 reads TGTGCCAGCAGCCTTAGCGGGGGGCCCCTGTTCTTC. Filled out from reference TRBV7-3 and TRBJ2-1, the complete variable domain reads GAGVSQTPSNKVTEKGKYVELRCDPISGHTALYWYRQSLGQGPEFLIYFQGTGAADDSGLPNDRFFAVRPEGSVSTLKIQRTERGDSAVYLCASSLSGGPLFFGPGTRLTVL.

The CDR3 sequence: CASSSYRAQETQYF. As DNA, the CDR3 is TGTGCCAGCAGCTCTTACAGGGCGCAAGAGACCCAGTACTTC. The chain uses TRBV5-4 and TRBJ2-5, with a tentative D call TRBD1 (6 bases). Trimming stripped 3 bases from V and 2 bases from J, with 11 bases between. The CDR3 is 14 residues long. Germline-derived CDR1 and CDR2 are SGHNT and YYREEE (reference sequence).

This chain uses TRBV5-1 with TRBJ2-7, with TRBD1 matching over 8 bases. The CDR3 is 15 residues long. J lost 1 base, V lost 3 bases, and 6 bases had no gene match. Germline V lookup: CDR1 SGHRS, CDR2 YFSETQ. For the CDR3, the DNA is TGCGCCAGCAGCTCACTGACAGGGGAGTCCTACGAGCAGTACTTC. The encoded protein is CASSSLTGESYEQYF.

The rearrangement links TRBV28 to TRBJ2-3; D is perhaps TRBD1 (5 bases). The CDR3 length is 14 residues. The V gene lost 4 bases and the J gene lost 1 base, with 9 bases spanning the gap. Germline V gene lookup returns CDR1 MDHEN and CDR2 SYDVKM. This CDR3 is CASSWQGGTDTQYF. The CDR3 bases are TGTGCCAGCAGTTGGCAGGGTGGCACAGATACGCAGTATTTT.

This chain uses TRBV14 with TRBJ1-1, with TRBD1 as a possible D gene (5 bases). The length of the CDR3 is 13 residues. The germline CDR1 and CDR2 sequences are SGHDN and FVKESK. The V and J ends lost 4 bases and 2 bases respectively, with 8 bases between them. This CDR3 is CASSPRVNTEAFF. Written as DNA, the CDR3 is TGTGCCAGCAGCCCCAGGGTAAACACTGAAGCTTTCTTT.

The rearrangement joins TRBV27 to TRBJ1-1, with TRBD1 as a possible D gene (5 bases). Trimming took off 3 bases at V and 6 bases at J, with 11 bases between the two ends. The CDR3 spans 13 residues. The germline V gene encodes CDR1 MNHEY and CDR2 SMNVEV (reference sequence). DNA of the CDR3: TGTGCCAGCAGTTTCGCAGGGTTGTCTGAAGCTTTCTTT. Its protein product is CASSFAGLSEAFF.

J is TRBJ1-5 and V is TRBV27; D unclear. CDR1 and CDR2 (germline): MNHEY, SMNVEV (reference sequence). CDR3 length: 14 residues. V was clipped by 3 bases and J by 5 bases, with 11 bases between them. CDR3 residues: CASSFLDSHQPQHF. DNA of the CDR3: TGTGCCAGCAGTTTTCTAGATTCTCATCAGCCCCAGCATTTT.